These 29 T cell receptor beta chains were all obtained from the same sample, sequenced in a study of T cell changes during pregnancy in multiple sclerosis. Sequencing used immunoSEQ multiplex PCR; TCRdb keeps in-frame clones, though not all of them. The sample holds about 85,000 clones, roughly nine tenths seen once. Specimen: peripheral blood, collected in the first trimester of pregnancy. These TCRs come from a female donor with multiple sclerosis, enrolled in a pregnancy study.

This chain joins TRBV11-2 and TRBJ1-3, with 9 positions matching TRBD1. This CDR3 contains 16 residues. CDR1 and CDR2 (germline): SGHAT, FQNNGV. J was trimmed by 3 bases and V by 1 base; bases with no gene match: 4. The CDR3 is CASSLVNRGLGNTIYF. The CDR3 DNA reads as TGTGCCAGCAGCTTAGTGAACAGGGGGCTTGGAAACACCATATATTTT.

The V gene is TRBV19, the J gene TRBJ1-2, with 8 bases aligning to TRBD1. Germline-derived CDR1 and CDR2 are LNHDA and SQIVND (reference sequence). The CDR3 consists of 15 residues. The ends lost 6 bases at V and 4 bases at J; junction bases unmatched: 10. The CDR3 nucleotides read TGTGCCAGTAGCCCCAGGGCAGGGGGCGGCTATGGCTACACCTTC. As protein: CASSPRAGGGYGYTF.

The V and J genes are TRBV11-2 and TRBJ2-7; 7 bases line up with TRBD1. V was pared by 4 bases and J by 0 bases, with 6 bases of the junction left unmatched. The CDR3 runs to 15 residues. The germline gives CDR1 SGHAT, CDR2 FQNNGV. CDR3: CASSYRGTASYEQYF. The CDR3 nucleotides are TGTGCCAGCAGCTATAGGGGGACAGCCTCCTACGAGCAGTACTTC.

The rearrangement joins TRBV28 to TRBJ2-2; TRBD2 aligns across 9 bases. V was clipped by 2 bases and J by 4 bases; unmatched bases: 8. CDR3 size: 17 residues. Germline V gene lookup returns CDR1 MDHEN and CDR2 SYDVKM. CDR3 sequence reads: CASSLEMGLAFTGELFF. The CDR3 coding sequence is TGTGCCAGCAGTTTAGAGATGGGACTAGCCTTCACCGGGGAGCTGTTTTTT.

The chain is built from TRBV5-4 and TRBJ1-2, with a weak D call TRBD1 (5 bases). The V end was cut by 3 bases, the J end by 10 bases, with 13 bases between. CDR1 is SGHNT and CDR2 is YYREEE in the germline V gene (reference sequence). The CDR3 covers 12 residues. CDR3 DNA: TGTGCCAGCAGCTACTCAGGGACTCTCTACACCTTC. Encoded protein: CASSYSGTLYTF. Supplemented by reference TRBV5-4 and TRBJ1-2, the full variable domain reads ETGVTQSPTHLIKTRGQQVTLRCSSQSGHNTVSWYQQALGQGPQFIFQYYREEENGRGNFPPRFSGLQFPNYSSELNVNALELDDSALYLCASSYSGTLYTFGSGTRLTVV.

The gene calls are TRBV7-3 and TRBJ2-5, with 9 nucleotides matching TRBD1. Trimming took 5 bases from V and 4 from J; bases not matched to a gene: 5. Germline CDR1 is SGHTA and CDR2 is FQGTGA. This CDR3 is built from 14 residues. The CDR3, as DNA: TGTGCCAGCAGCCTAGGGGGACAGGGAGAGACCCAGTACTTC. Translation: CASSLGGQGETQYF.

The chain is built from TRBV2 and TRBJ2-5; 12 positions agree with TRBD2. The ends lost 4 bases at V and 5 bases at J; junction bases unmatched: 11. Per the germline V gene, CDR1 is SNHLY and CDR2 is FYNNEI. The CDR3 is 17 amino acids. In DNA, the CDR3 is TGTGCCAGCAGTGTGTGGCTAGCGGGGGGGAGGTTGGAGACCCAGTACTTC. It codes for CASSVWLAGGRLETQYF.

This chain uses TRBV27 with TRBJ2-1, with D possibly matching TRBD2 (6 bases). Trimming stripped 2 bases from V and 0 bases from J, with 11 bases between. This CDR3 contains 16 residues. Germline CDR1 and CDR2: MNHEY and SMNVEV (reference sequence). The CDR3 DNA is TGTGCCAGCAGTTTAGGGGCGGGAAGCTCCTACAATGAGCAGTTCTTC. Its translation: CASSLGAGSSYNEQFF.

CDR3 protein: CASSFRDTYEQYF. The CDR3 nucleotides read TGTGCCAGCAGCTTCCGGGACACCTACGAGCAGTACTTC. The gene calls are TRBV5-6 and TRBJ2-7; possibly TRBD1 for D (6 bases). Germline assignment: CDR1 SGHDT and CDR2 YYEEEE. V lost 2 bases to trimming and J lost 2 bases, with 8 bases between them. This CDR3 has 13 amino acids.

The chain links TRBV9 to TRBJ2-1, with TRBD2 matching 10 bases. The CDR3 extends over 17 amino acids. Germline V gene sequence: CDR1 SGDLS, CDR2 YYNGEE. V trimming: 0 bases; J trimming: 4 bases; junction bases outside the gene matches: 7. CDR3 nucleotide sequence: TGTGCCAGCAGCGTAGGGCCTAGCGGGAGTTCATACAATGAGCAGTTCTTC. Protein: CASSVGPSGSSYNEQFF.

The CDR3 spells CSVDRTGGPAFF. Written as DNA, the CDR3 is TGCAGCGTTGACAGGACAGGGGGCCCAGCTTTCTTT. J is TRBJ1-1 and V is TRBV29-1, with 11 positions matching TRBD1. This CDR3 spans 12 amino acids. V gave up 3 bases and J gave up 10 bases; unmatched junction bases: 4. From germline, CDR1 is SQVTM and CDR2 ANQGSEA.

V usage is TRBV11-3 and J usage is TRBJ1-6, with D possibly TRBD1 on 5 matching bases. The germline gives CDR1 SGHNT, CDR2 YENEEA. This CDR3 region has 16 residues. V dropped 7 bases and J dropped 9 bases, with 22 bases sitting between them. CDR3 bases: TGTGCCAGCACATTTCGGCAGGGAGGAGTCCCTTCACCCCTCCACTTT. Amino acid sequence: CASTFRQGGVPSPLHF.

The chain recombines TRBV6-5 with TRBJ1-1, with D tentatively TRBD1 (5 bases). The V and J ends lost 4 bases and 0 bases respectively, with 15 bases between them. This CDR3 contains 16 residues. Germline V gives CDR1 MNHEY, CDR2 SVGAGI. The CDR3 DNA reads TGTGCCAGCAGTTCTCGGACCCCCAGGGTGAACACTGAAGCTTTCTTT. Translated, it gives CASSSRTPRVNTEAFF.

The chain carries TRBV2 and TRBJ1-4; the D is unclear. Trimming shortened V by 8 bases and J by 2 bases, and 9 bases separated the two germline ends. This CDR3 spans 13 amino acids. Per germline, CDR1 SNHLY and CDR2 FYNNEI. The CDR3 here is CASVRRTNEKLFF. CDR3 nucleotides: TGTGCCAGCGTGCGGAGGACTAATGAAAAACTGTTTTTT.

The V call is TRBV6-5, the J call TRBJ1-5; the D gene is possibly TRBD1 (5 bases). CDR3 size: 14 residues. The germline CDR1 and CDR2 sequences are MNHEY and SVGAGI. The V end lost 6 bases, the J end lost 6 bases, and 15 bases lay between the germline ends. CDR3 protein: CASRTGGGGQPQHF. CDR3 nucleotides: TGTGCCAGCAGGACGGGGGGGGGTGGTCAGCCCCAGCATTTT.

The rearrangement joins TRBV7-3 to TRBJ2-1; 10 nucleotides line up with TRBD1. This CDR3 is built from 17 residues. V dropped 4 bases and J dropped 8; count of bases not matched to a gene: 14. CDR1 is SGHTA, CDR2 FQGTGA, per germline. CDR3 region: CASSSSGRTGGLDEQFF. The CDR3 DNA is TGTGCCAGCAGCTCATCCGGCCGGACAGGGGGGTTGGATGAGCAGTTCTTC.

Comments on this clone: Compared with germline, one end of the junction differs, possibly owing to a read error. V is TRBV7-8 and J is TRBJ2-7, with D tentatively TRBD2 (6 bases). This CDR3 region has 12 residues. Germline V CDR1 and CDR2: SGHVS, FQNEAQ. The CDR3: CASREAGKEQYF. In DNA, the CDR3 is TGTGCTAGCAGGGAGGCGGGTAAGGAGCAGTACTTC.

The chain uses TRBV28 and TRBJ2-3; D is undetermined. Trimming took 3 bases from V and 10 from J, leaving 11 bases between them. From germline, CDR1 is MDHEN and CDR2 SYDVKM. The CDR3 sequence is 12 residues long. This CDR3 reads CASSFVVPPQYF. The CDR3, as DNA: TGTGCCAGCAGTTTTGTAGTCCCCCCGCAGTATTTT.

The chain is built from TRBV20-1 and TRBJ1-4, with no clear D. Germline V lookup: CDR1 DFQATT, CDR2 SNEGSKA (reference sequence). The CDR3 has 10 amino acids. V shed 5 bases and J shed 4 bases, with 2 bases lying between them. DNA for the CDR3: TGCAGTGCTCTTAATGAAAAACTGTTTTTT. As protein: CSALNEKLFF.

The J gene is TRBJ2-3, the V gene TRBV5-6; D is ambiguous. V lost 0 bases and J 8 bases, leaving 7 bases between the germline ends. From germline, CDR1 is SGHDT and CDR2 YYEEEE. The CDR3 has 12 amino acids. CDR3 DNA sequence: TGTGCCAGCAGCTTGGGCGGTTTTACGCAGTATTTT. This sequence encodes CASSLGGFTQYF.

This clone has a handful of counts. The chain employs TRBV7-3 and TRBJ2-2, with TRBD1 matching 7 bases. The CDR3 consists of 14 residues. CDR1 and CDR2 from the germline V gene are SGHTA and FQGTGA. V dropped 7 bases and J dropped 4; count of bases not matched to a gene: 6. CDR3 in DNA: TGTGCCAGCAAGAGACAGGGATCCACCGGGGAGCTGTTTTTT. Translation: CASKRQGSTGELFF.

In its sample, this clone was seen a few times. The chain employs TRBV29-1 and TRBJ1-1, with 9 bases aligning to TRBD1. CDR1 and CDR2 (germline): SQVTM, ANQGSEA. The V gene end was trimmed by 7 bases and the J gene end by 1 base; junction bases not matched to a gene: 4. The CDR3 has 13 amino acids. The CDR3 coding sequence is TGCAGCGCTAAGACAGGGGGGAACACTGAAGCTTTCTTT. Translated, it gives CSAKTGGNTEAFF.

The V call is TRBV6-1, the J call TRBJ1-4, with a weak D call TRBD1 (5 bases). The CDR3 is made up of 17 amino acids. Trimming removed 4 bases at V and 8 bases at J, with 23 bases between. The germline CDR1 and CDR2 sequences are MNHNS and SASEGT. CDR3 sequence: CASSGPGRGSETEKLFF. CDR3 nucleotides: TGTGCCAGCAGTGGGCCGGGGAGGGGCTCAGAAACGGAAAAACTGTTTTTT.

The chain employs TRBV18 and TRBJ2-7; 7 nucleotides align to TRBD2. J was trimmed by 6 bases and V by 3 bases; bases with no gene match: 2. The CDR3 totals 12 residues. Germline CDR1 reads KGHSH; CDR2 reads LQKENI. For the CDR3, the DNA is TGTGCCAGCTCACCGACGGGAGGCGAGCAGTACTTC. This codes for CASSPTGGEQYF. The whole variable domain, filled in from reference TRBV18 and TRBJ2-7, reads NAGVMQNPRHLVRRRGQEARLRCSPMKGHSHVYWYRQLPEEGLKFMVYLQKENIIDESGMPKERFSAEFPKEGPSILRIQQVVRGDSAAYFCASSPTGGEQYFGPGTRLTVT.

The chain carries TRBV28 and TRBJ2-7, with D perhaps matching TRBD2 (6 bases). The CDR3 length is 16 residues. Germline values: CDR1 MDHEN, CDR2 SYDVKM. The ends were cut back, 5 bases at V and 3 bases at J, with 20 bases in the middle. The CDR3 nucleotides read TGTGCCAGCAGTCTTCCTTCGGGAGAAGCTGGCTACGAGCAGTACTTC. This gives the protein CASSLPSGEAGYEQYF.

A few counts support this clone. The V and J genes are TRBV4-1 and TRBJ1-1; D ambiguous. The germline gives CDR1 MGHRA, CDR2 YSYEKL. The CDR3 length is 14 residues. V shed 0 bases and J shed 11 bases, with 16 bases lying between them. CDR3 region: CASSQDRGRTVAFF. The CDR3 DNA reads as TGCGCCAGCAGCCAAGATCGCGGGAGAACAGTGGCTTTCTTT.

This clone showed up just once. V usage is TRBV14 and J usage is TRBJ2-1, with D possibly TRBD2 on 5 matching bases. Trimming cost V 2 bases and J 9 bases, with 14 bases left between them. Germline V gene data show CDR1 as SGHDN and CDR2 as FVKESK. The CDR3 consists of 14 residues. The CDR3 region has the DNA TGTGCCAGCAGCCAAACTAGAATAAACGGTGAGCAGTTCTTC. It specifies CASSQTRINGEQFF.

V usage is TRBV6-1 and J usage is TRBJ1-2; possible D gene TRBD1, 6 bases. The CDR3 has 15 residues. From germline, CDR1 is MNHNS and CDR2 SASEGT. V gave up 4 bases and J gave up 6 bases, with 18 bases separating them. CDR3 sequence reads: CASSVPGGGRNGYTF. The CDR3 DNA is TGTGCCAGCAGTGTTCCGGGAGGGGGTAGGAATGGCTACACCTTC.

This sequence joins TRBV4-1 and TRBJ1-6, with D unresolved. Germline-derived CDR1 and CDR2 are MGHRA and YSYEKL. V lost 0 bases and J 7 bases, leaving 10 bases between the germline ends. The CDR3 is 15 amino acids. The CDR3 loop reads CASSQDRIPNSPLHF. CDR3 DNA: TGCGCCAGCAGCCAAGACCGTATTCCGAATTCACCCCTCCACTTT.